This TCR beta chain is from a study of blood T cell repertoires in COVID-19 (dated by TCRdb to 2019 to 2021). Looking at the study overall: Samples covering the acute and convalescent phases of COVID-19 were provided by collaborators in the United States, Italy and Spain. The prospective study material was composed of cDNA or gDNA derived from T cells, B-cell-depleted T cells, or PBMCs. Subjects who had been exposed to COVID-19, were actively infected with it, or had recovered from it provided the deeply sampled blood TCRbeta repertoires that made up the dataset. The repertoires were released in a freely available public database meant as a resource for research on the immune response to SARS-CoV-2. Samples were obtained from the ongoing ImmuneRACE study (first 160 participants) and from roughly 1,300 subjects provided by 6 global collaborators. A de-identified subject ID, COVID-19 status, age in years and sex were almost always included in the sample metadata. Where available, HLA class I and class II types were obtained from metadata supplied by the sample provider rather than from assay-based typing. Findings and caveats that apply to the study as a whole: How much clinical and demographic metadata was included differed by source and by participant, and the metadata was provided uncurated.

The immunoSEQ Assay, a bias-controlled multiplex PCR, was used to amplify TCRbeta CDR3 regions from genomic DNA. The authors processed their data as follows. The number of nucleated cells in each sample was estimated by amplification of reference gene primers within the assay. To quantify the absolute abundance of each unique TCRbeta CDR3 rearrangement, sequence reads were collapsed and filtered. For each sample, productive Simpson clonality was calculated by taking the square root of Simpson's diversity index across productive rearrangements. TCRdb stores this immuneACCESS table with in-frame sequences only. Part of the clones is absent; in the studies checked, under half of the shortfall reflects unresolved V genes, and no reason is known for the rest. For V, J and clone size, that table is used; D and trimming come from the DNA. The sample has about 130,000 clones on record, around 80% of them singletons. Of the sample, 10% to 12% is held by the ten largest clones.

Whole blood was collected in K2EDTA tubes by collaborating institutions according to the institutions' own protocols. For TCRbeta analysis, collaborators shipped samples as frozen whole blood, isolated PBMCs, or DNA extracted from either of those sample types. A note on this clone: Its binding antigen is unknown. Base qualities were left out, and no much larger clone turns up one base away.

Trimmed from V: 5 bases; trimmed from J: 5 bases; junction bases lacking a gene match: 10. Inclusive of the bounding cysteine and phenylalanine, the CDR3 is 17 residues long. Only CDR3 DNA remains: 51 bases, in frame from the first base. The germline V gene supplies CDR1 SGHNT and CDR2 YENEEA. The chain links TRBV11-3 with TRBJ2-5, with 14 central nucleotides matching TRBD2. The receptor comes from a human donor in a cohort sampled during active COVID-19. Material: peripheral blood. The nucleotides are TGTGCCAGCAGCCCAGGGACTAGCGGGGGATTTGGGGAGACCCAGTACTTC. Its protein product is CASSPGTSGGFGETQYF.